The clone carrying this T cell receptor beta chain showed up just once. This sample is drawn from a study of blood T cell repertoires in COVID-19. Whole-study context: Italy, Spain and the United States were the sources of the convalescent and acute COVID-19 samples. The analysed material was cDNA or gDNA that came from T cells, B-cell-depleted T cells, or PBMCs.

Only in-frame clones appear in the TCRdb table, and some are missing; sequencing was by immunoSEQ multiplex PCR. Here the sample spans around 160,000 clones, roughly nine tenths being singletons. From germline, CDR1 is SGHRS and CDR2 YFSETQ. Between the trimmed V and J ends, which lost 0 bases and 6 bases, there was a span of 10 bases. CDR3 length: 15 residues. This receptor was taken from a man aged 55-75 years with active or convalescent COVID-19. The sequencing sample was made of peripheral blood. This chain uses TRBV5-1 with TRBJ1-6; D is ambiguous. CDR3 sequence: CASSLDGFSNSPLHF. In DNA form, the CDR3 reads TGCGCCAGCAGCTTGGACGGGTTTAGTAATTCACCCCTCCACTTT.